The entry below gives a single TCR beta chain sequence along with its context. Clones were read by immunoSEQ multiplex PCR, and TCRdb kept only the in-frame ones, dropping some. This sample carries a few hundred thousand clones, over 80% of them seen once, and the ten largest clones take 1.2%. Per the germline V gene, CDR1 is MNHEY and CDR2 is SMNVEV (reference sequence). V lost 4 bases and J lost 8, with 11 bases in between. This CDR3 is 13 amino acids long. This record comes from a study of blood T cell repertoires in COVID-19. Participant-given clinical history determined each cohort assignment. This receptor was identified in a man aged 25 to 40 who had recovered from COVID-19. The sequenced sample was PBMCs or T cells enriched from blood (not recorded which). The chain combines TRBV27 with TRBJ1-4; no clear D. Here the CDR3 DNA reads TGTGCCAGCAGTTCCAGGCTTGGAGAAAAACTGTTTTTT. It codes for CASSSRLGEKLFF.